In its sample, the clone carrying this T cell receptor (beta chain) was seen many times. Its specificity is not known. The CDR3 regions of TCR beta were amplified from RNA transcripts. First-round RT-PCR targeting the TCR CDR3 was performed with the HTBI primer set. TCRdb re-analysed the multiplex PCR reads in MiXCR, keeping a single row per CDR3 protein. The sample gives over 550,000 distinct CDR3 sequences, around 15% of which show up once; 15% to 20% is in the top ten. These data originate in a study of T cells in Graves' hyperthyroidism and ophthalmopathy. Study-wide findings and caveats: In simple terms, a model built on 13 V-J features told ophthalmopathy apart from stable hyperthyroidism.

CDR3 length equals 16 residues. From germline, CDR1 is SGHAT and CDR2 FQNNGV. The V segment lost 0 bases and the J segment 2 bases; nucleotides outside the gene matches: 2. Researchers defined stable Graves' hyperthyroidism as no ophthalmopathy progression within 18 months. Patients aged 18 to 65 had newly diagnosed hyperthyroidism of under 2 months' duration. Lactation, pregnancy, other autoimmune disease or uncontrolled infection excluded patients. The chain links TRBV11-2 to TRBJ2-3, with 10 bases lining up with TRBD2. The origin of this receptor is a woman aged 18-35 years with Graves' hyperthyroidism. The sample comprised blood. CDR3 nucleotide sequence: TGTGCCAGCAGCTTAGAGCTAGCGGGGGACACAGATACGCAGTATTTT. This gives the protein CASSLELAGDTDTQYF.